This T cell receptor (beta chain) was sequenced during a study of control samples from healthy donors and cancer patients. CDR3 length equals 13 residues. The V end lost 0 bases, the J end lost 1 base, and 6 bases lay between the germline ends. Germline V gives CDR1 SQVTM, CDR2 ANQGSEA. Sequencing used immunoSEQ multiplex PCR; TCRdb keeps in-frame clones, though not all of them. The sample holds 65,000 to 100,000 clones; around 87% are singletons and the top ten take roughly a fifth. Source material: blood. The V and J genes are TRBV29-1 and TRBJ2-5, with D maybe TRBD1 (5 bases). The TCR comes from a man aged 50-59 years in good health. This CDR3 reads CSVEEQVQETQYF. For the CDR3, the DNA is TGCAGCGTTGAAGAACAGGTCCAAGAGACCCAGTACTTC.